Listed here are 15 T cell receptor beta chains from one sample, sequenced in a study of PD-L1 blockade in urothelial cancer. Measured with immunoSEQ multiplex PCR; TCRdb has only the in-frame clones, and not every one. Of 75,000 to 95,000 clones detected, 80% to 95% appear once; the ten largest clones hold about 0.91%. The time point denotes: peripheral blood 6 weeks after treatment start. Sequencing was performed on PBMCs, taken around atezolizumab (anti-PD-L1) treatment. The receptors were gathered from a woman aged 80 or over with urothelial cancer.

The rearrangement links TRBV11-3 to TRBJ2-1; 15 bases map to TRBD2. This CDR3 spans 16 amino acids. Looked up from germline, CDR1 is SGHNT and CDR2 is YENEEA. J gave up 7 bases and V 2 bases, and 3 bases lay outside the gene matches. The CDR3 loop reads CASSLRGTSGRNEQFF. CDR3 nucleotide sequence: TGTGCCAGCAGCTTAAGAGGGACTAGCGGGAGGAATGAGCAGTTCTTC.

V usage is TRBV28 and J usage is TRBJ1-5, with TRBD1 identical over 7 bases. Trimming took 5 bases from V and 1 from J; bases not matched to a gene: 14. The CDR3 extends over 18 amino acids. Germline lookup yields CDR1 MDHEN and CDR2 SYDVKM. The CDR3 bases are TGTGCCAGCAGTGTACCGGGACAGAGCGTGGGGAGCAATCAGCCCCAGCATTTT. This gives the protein CASSVPGQSVGSNQPQHF.

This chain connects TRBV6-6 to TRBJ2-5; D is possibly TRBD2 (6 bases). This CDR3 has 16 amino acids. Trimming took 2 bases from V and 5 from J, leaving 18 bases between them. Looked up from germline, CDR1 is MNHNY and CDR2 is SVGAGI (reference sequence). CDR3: CASSYPPGGEMETQYF. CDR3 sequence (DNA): TGTGCCAGCAGTTACCCTCCTGGCGGGGAGATGGAGACCCAGTACTTC.

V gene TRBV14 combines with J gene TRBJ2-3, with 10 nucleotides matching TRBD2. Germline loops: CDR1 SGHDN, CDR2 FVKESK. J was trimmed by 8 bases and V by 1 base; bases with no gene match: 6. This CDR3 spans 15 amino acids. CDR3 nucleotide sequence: TGTGCCAGCAGCCAAGCTAGCGGGAGTGCGGTTACGCAGTATTTT. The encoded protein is CASSQASGSAVTQYF.

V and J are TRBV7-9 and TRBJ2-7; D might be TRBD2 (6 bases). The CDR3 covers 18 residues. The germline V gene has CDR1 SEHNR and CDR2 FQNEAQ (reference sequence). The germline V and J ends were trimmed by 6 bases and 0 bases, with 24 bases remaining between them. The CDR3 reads CASSPGRIGSGGSYEQYF. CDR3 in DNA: TGTGCCAGCAGTCCCGGTCGGATAGGTAGCGGAGGCTCCTACGAGCAGTACTTC.

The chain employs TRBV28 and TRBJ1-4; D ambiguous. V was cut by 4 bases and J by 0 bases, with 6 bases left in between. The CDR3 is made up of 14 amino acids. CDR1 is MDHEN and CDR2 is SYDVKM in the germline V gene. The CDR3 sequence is CASSSVATNEKLFF. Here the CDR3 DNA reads TGTGCCAGCAGTTCCGTAGCAACTAATGAAAAACTGTTTTTT.

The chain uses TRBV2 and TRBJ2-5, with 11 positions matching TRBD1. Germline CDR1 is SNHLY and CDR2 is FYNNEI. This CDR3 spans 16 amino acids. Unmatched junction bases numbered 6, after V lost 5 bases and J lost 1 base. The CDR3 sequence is CASSSGQGAFQETQYF. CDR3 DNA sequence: TGTGCCAGCAGTTCTGGACAGGGGGCGTTCCAAGAGACCCAGTACTTC.

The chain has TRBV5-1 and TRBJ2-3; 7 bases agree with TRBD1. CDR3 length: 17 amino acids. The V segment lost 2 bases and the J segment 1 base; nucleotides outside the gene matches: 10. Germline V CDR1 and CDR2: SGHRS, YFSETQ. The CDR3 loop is CASSFNPGTVGTDTQYF. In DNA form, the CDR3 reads TGCGCCAGCAGCTTTAATCCCGGGACAGTGGGCACAGATACGCAGTATTTT.

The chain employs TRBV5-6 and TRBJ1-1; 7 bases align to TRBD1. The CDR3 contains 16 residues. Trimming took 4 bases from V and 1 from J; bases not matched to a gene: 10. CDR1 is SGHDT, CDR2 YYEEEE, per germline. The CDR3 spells CASSQQTGTANTEAFF. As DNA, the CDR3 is TGTGCCAGCAGCCAACAGACCGGGACAGCGAACACTGAAGCTTTCTTT.

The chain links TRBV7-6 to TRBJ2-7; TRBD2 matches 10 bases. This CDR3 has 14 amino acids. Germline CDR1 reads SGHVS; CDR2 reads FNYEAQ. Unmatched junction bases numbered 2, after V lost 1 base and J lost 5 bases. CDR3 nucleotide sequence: TGTGCCAGCAGCTTAGTAGCGGGAGGCGACGAGCAGTACTTC. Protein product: CASSLVAGGDEQYF.

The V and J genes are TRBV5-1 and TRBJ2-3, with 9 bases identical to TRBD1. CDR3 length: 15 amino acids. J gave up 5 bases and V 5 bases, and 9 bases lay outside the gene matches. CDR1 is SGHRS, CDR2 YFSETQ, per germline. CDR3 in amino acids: CASSSDRGIGDTQYF. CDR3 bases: TGCGCCAGCAGTTCCGACAGGGGGATTGGAGATACGCAGTATTTT. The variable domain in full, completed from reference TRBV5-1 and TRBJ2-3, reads KAGVTQTPRYLIKTRGQQVTLSCSPISGHRSVSWYQQTPGQGLQFLFEYFSETQRNKGNFPGRFSGRQFSNSRSEMNVSTLELGDSALYLCASSSDRGIGDTQYFGPGTRLTVL.

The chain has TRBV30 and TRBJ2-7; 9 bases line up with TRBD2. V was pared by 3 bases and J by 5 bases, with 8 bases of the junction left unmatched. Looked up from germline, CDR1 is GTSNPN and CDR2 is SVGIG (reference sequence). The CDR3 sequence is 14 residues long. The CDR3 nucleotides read TGTGCCTGGAGAGGGCTAGCGGGAACCCACGAGCAGTACTTC. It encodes CAWRGLAGTHEQYF.

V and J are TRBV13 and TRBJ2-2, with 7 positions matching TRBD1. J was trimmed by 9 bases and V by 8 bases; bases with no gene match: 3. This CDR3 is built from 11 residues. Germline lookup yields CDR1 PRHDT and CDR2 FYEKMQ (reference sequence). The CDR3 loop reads CASERGRELFF. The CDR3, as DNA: TGTGCCAGCGAGAGGGGGCGGGAGCTGTTTTTT.

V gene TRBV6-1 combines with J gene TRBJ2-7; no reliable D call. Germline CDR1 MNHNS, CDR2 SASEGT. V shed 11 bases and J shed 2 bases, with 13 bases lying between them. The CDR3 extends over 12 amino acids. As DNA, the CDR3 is TGTGCCTCATCTGGCGGAGCCTACGAGCAGTACTTC. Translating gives CASSGGAYEQYF.

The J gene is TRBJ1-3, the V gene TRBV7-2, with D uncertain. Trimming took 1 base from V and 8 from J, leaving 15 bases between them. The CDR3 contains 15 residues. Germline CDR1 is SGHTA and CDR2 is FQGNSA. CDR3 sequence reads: CASSLGGHPWDTIYF. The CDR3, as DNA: TGTGCCAGCAGCTTAGGCGGCCATCCCTGGGACACCATATATTTT.